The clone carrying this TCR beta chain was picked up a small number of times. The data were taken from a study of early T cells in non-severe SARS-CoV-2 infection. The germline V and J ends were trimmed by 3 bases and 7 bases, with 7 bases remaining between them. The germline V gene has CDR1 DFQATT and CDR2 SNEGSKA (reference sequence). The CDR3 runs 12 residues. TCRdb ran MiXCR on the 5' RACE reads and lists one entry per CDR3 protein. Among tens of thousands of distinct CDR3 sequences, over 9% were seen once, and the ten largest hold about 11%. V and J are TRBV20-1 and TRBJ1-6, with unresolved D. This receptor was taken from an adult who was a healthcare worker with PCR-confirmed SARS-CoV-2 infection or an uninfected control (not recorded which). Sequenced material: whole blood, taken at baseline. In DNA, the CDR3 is TGCAGTGCTAGGGAGCCGAATTCACCCCTCCACTTT. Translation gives CSAREPNSPLHF.